This T cell receptor beta chain was profiled in a study of post-analysis software for immune sequencing data. TCR beta cDNA libraries had unique molecular identifiers. TCRdb recomputed calls from the PCR reads with MiXCR, one row per CDR3 protein. The sample shows roughly 800,000 distinct CDR3 sequences, just over 45% of them seen only once. Broader study findings: Controls had significantly higher normalized Chao1 diversity than multiple sclerosis patients. Five or six TRBV segments, TRBV5-6, TRBV5-1 and TRBV20-1 among them, were found more frequent in patients than controls.

Trimming stripped 4 bases from V and 4 bases from J, with 8 bases between. CDR3 length: 12 amino acids. This clonotype was counted between two and nine times. Its specificity is not known. This TCR was recovered from a girl aged 10 to 17 with multiple sclerosis. Sequencing was carried out using blood. The V call is TRBV12-3 or TRBV12-4, the J call TRBJ2-7; D is unclear. In DNA, the CDR3 is TGTGCCAGCAGTTCGACTCATTACGAGCAGTACTTC. Amino acids: CASSSTHYEQYF.